The sequence of this T cell receptor beta chain was determined in a study of T-cell reconstitution after alpha-beta-depleted transplantation in children. A TCRbeta library incorporating unique molecular identifiers was prepared. MiXCR, run by TCRdb on the PCR reads, gives a single entry per CDR3 protein. The data show 700,000 to 850,000 distinct CDR3 sequences, with about 16% seen just once and roughly 5% held by the top ten. Looked up from germline, CDR1 is SGHRS and CDR2 is YFSETQ. V dropped 4 bases and J dropped 3; count of bases not matched to a gene: 5. The CDR3 loop spans 15 amino acids. As to this clonotype: Its antigen remains unidentified.

Study-wide findings and caveats: Hyperexpanded clones declined; after one year, newly produced T cells mostly supplied diversity. Surviving recipient cells, namely T cells and thymic progenitors, were the source of high day-60 TCRbeta diversity in some patients.

This chain uses TRBV5-1 with TRBJ2-3; 10 bases line up with TRBD2. This TCR derives from a male patient under 18 who had a stem cell transplant for acute lymphoblastic leukemia, so the T cells may come from the graft donor. Sequences were derived from PBMCs, mostly from graft donor cells, sampled 360 days after TCRalphabeta/CD19-depleted stem cell transplant. Here the CDR3 reads CASSRAGGRTDTQYF. The CDR3 nucleotides read TGCGCCAGCAGCCGAGCGGGAGGGAGAACAGATACGCAGTATTTT.